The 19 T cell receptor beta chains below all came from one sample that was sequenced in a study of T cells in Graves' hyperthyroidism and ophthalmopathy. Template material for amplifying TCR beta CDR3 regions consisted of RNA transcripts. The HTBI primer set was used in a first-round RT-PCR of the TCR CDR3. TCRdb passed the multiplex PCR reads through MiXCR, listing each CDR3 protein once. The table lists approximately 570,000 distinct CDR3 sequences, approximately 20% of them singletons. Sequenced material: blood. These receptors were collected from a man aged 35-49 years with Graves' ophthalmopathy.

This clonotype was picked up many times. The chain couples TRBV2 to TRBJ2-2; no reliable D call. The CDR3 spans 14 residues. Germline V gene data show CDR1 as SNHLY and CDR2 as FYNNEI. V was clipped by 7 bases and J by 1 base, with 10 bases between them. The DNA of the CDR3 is TGTGCCAGCATTAGCCGGCTGAACACCGGGGAGCTGTTTTTT. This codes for CASISRLNTGELFF.

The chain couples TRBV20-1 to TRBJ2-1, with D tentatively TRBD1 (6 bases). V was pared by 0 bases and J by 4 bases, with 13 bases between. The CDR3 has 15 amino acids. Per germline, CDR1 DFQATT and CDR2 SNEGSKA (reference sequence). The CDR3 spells CSARDLVRGYNEQFF. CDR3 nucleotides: TGCAGTGCTAGAGATCTCGTCAGGGGATACAATGAGCAGTTCTTC.

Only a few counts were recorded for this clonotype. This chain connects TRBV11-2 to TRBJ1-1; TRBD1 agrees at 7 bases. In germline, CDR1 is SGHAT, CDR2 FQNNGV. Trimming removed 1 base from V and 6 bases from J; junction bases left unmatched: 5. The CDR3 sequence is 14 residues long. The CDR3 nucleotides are TGTGCCAGCAGCTTAGGGCAGGGGGGGGCTGAAGCTTTCTTT. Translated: CASSLGQGGAEAFF. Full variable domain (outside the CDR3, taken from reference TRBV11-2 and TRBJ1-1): EAGVAQSPRYKIIEKRQSVAFWCNPISGHATLYWYQQILGQGPKLLIQFQNNGVVDDSQLPKDRFSAERLKGVDSTLKIQPAKLEDSAVYLCASSLGQGGAEAFFGQGTRLTVV.

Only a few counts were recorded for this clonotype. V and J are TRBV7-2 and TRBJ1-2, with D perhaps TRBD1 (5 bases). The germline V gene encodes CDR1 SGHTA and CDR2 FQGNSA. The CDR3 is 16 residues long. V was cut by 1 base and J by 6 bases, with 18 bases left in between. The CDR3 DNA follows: TGTGCCAGCAGCTTAGGATTGAGGACAAATGCTCATGGCTACACCTTC. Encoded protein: CASSLGLRTNAHGYTF.

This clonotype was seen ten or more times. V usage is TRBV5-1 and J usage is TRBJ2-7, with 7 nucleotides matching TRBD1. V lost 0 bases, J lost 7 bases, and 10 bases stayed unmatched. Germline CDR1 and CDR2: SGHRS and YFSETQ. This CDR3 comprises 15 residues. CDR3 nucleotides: TGCGCCAGCAGCTTGGTATCGACCAGACAGGGTGAGCAGTACTTC. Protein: CASSLVSTRQGEQYF.

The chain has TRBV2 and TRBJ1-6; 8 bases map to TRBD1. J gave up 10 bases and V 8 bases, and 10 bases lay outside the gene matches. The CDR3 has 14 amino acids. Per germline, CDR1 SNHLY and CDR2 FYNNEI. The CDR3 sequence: CASQRTGRGSPLHF. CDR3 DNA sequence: TGTGCCAGCCAACGGACAGGGAGGGGGTCACCCCTCCACTTT. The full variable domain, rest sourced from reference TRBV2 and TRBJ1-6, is EPEVTQTPSHQVTQMGQEVILRCVPISNHLYFYWYRQILGQKVEFLVSFYNNEISEKSEIFDDQFSVERPDGSNFTLKIRSTKLEDSAMYFCASQRTGRGSPLHFGNGTRLTVT.

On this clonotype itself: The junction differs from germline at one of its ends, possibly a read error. CDR3 protein: CANSLFPTCEQYF. As DNA, the CDR3 is TGTGCCAACAGTTTATTTCCGACCTGCGAGCAGTACTTC. The genes are TRBV27 and TRBJ2-7; no clear D. CDR3 size: 13 residues. Germline assignment: CDR1 MNHEY and CDR2 SMNVEV (reference sequence).

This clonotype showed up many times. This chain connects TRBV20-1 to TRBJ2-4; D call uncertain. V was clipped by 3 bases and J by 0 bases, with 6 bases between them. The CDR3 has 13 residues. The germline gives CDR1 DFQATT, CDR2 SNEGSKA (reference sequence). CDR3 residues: CSARWGAKNIQYF. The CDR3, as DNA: TGCAGTGCTAGGTGGGGAGCCAAAAACATTCAGTACTTC.

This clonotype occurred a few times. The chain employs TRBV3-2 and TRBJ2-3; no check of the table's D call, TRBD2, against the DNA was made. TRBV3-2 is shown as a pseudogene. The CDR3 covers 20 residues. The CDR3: CASSQAGREAAGGVKDTQYF. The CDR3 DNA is TGTGCCAGCAGCCAAGCTGGCAGGGAAGCGGCGGGAGGGGTCAAAGATACGCAGTATTTT.

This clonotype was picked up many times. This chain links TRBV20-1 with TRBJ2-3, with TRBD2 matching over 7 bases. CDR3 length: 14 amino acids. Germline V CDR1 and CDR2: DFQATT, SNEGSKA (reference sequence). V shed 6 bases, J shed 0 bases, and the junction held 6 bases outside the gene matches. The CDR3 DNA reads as TGCAGTGCCCTCCTAGCGGACAGCACAGATACGCAGTATTTT. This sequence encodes CSALLADSTDTQYF.

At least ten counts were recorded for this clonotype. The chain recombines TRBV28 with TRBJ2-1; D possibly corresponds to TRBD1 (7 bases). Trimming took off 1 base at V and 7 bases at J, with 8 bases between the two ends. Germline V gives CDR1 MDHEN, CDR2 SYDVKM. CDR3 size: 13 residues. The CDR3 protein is CASSLSGGNEQFF. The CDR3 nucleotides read TGTGCCAGCAGTTTATCAGGGGGGAATGAGCAGTTCTTC.

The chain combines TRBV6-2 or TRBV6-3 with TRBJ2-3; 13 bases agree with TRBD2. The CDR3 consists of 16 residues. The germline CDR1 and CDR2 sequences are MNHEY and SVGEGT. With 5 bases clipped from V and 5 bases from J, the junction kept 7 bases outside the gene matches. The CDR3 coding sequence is TGTGCCAGCAGTCTTACTAGCGGGAGGGCGAGAGATACGCAGTATTTT. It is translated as CASSLTSGRARDTQYF.

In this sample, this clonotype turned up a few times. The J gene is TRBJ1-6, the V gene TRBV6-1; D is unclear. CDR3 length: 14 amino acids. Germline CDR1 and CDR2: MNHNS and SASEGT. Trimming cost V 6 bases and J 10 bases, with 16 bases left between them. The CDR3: CASSSEGGHSPLHF. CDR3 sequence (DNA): TGTGCCAGCAGCTCCGAGGGAGGCCACTCACCCCTCCACTTT.

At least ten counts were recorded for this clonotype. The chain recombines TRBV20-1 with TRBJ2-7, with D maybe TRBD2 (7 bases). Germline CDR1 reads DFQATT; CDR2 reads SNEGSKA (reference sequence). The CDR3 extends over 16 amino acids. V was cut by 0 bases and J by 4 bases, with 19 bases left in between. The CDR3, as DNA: TGCAGTGCTAGAGAGGCGGGGGCCCTCGCCCTATACGAGCAGTACTTC. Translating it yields CSAREAGALALYEQYF.

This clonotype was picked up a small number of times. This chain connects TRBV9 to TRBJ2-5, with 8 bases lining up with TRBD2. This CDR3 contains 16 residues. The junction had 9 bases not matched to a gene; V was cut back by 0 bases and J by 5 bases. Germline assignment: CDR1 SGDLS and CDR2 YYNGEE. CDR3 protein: CASSVGGGGRSETQYF. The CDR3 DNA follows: TGTGCCAGCAGCGTAGGGGGGGGCGGGAGGAGTGAGACCCAGTACTTC.

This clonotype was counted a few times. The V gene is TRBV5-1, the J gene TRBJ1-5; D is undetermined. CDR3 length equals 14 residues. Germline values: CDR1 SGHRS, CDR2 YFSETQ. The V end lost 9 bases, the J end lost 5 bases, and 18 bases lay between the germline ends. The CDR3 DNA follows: TGCGCCACACCCCAGGTCCCGAAGGATCAGCCCCAGCATTTT. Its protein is CATPQVPKDQPQHF.

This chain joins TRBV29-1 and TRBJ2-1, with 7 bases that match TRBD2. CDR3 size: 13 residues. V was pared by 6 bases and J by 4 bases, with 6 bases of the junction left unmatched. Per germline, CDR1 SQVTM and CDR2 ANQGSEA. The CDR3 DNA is TGCAGCGTCCCGCTAGCGGTTTACAATGAGCAGTTCTTC. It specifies CSVPLAVYNEQFF.

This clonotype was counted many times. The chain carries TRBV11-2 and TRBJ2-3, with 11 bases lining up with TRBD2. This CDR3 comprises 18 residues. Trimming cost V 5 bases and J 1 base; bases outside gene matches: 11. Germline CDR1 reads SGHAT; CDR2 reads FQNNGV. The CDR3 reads CASSPGTSGTMGTDTQYF. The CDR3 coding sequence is TGTGCCAGCAGCCCCGGGACTAGCGGAACAATGGGCACAGATACGCAGTATTTT. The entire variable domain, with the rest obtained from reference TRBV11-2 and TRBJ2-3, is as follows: EAGVAQSPRYKIIEKRQSVAFWCNPISGHATLYWYQQILGQGPKLLIQFQNNGVVDDSQLPKDRFSAERLKGVDSTLKIQPAKLEDSAVYLCASSPGTSGTMGTDTQYFGPGTRLTVL.

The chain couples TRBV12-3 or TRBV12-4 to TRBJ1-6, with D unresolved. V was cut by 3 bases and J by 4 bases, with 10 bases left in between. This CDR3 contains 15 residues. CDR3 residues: CASSLGRNYNSPLHF. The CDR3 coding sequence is TGTGCCAGCAGTTTGGGGAGGAATTATAATTCACCCCTCCACTTT.